This TCR beta chain originates from a study of post-analysis software for immune sequencing data. Sequencing libraries made from TCR beta cDNA carried unique molecular identifiers. TCRdb passed the PCR reads through MiXCR, listing each CDR3 protein once. The sample consists of 250,000 to 300,000 distinct CDR3 sequences, 35% to 40% of them appearing once. The sequence came from a girl under 18 with multiple sclerosis. Specimen: blood.

The CDR3, as DNA: TGCGCCAGCAGCTTGTCACCAGGGAGCTATGGCTACACCTTC. It is translated as CASSLSPGSYGYTF. This chain links TRBV5-1 with TRBJ1-2, with D tentatively TRBD1 (5 bases). In germline, CDR1 is SGHRS, CDR2 YFSETQ. CDR3 size: 14 residues. Trimming shortened V by 1 base and J by 4 bases, and 11 bases separated the two germline ends.